Listed below are T cell receptor beta chains from one sample, sequenced in a study of blood T cell repertoires in COVID-19. Profiling relied on immunoSEQ multiplex PCR, and the TCRdb table lists in-frame clones only, not all of them. Of over 75,000 clones in the sample, around 80% are singletons; the top ten hold about a fifth. What was sequenced was peripheral blood. These receptors were obtained from a woman aged 45-65 years with acute or convalescent COVID-19. CDR3s include the opening cysteine and the closing phenylalanine or tryptophan. Each record gives: V gene, J gene, D gene, clone size, CDR3 protein, CDR3 DNA. A D gene is named only where the DNA matches it firmly. The size of a clone is reported for some rows only, either as once, few or many, or as a class for expanded clones.

TRBV15	TRBJ2-1	TRBD2	.	CATSRPRSSGLYSYNEQFF	TGTGCCACCAGCAGACCGAGAAGCTCGGGACTATACTCCTACAATGAGCAGTTCTTC
TRBV5-1	TRBJ2-5	TRBD1	.	CASSWAGQGGPRETQYF	TGCGCCAGCAGCTGGGCGGGACAGGGTGGCCCGAGGGAGACCCAGTACTTC
TRBV6-5	TRBJ1-6	.	.	CASRERGPLHF	TGTGCCAGCCGAGAAAGGGGGCCCCTCCACTTT
TRBV5-1	TRBJ1-1	TRBD1	.	CASSLGTGLNTEAFF	TGCGCCAGCAGCTTGGGGACAGGATTAAACACTGAAGCTTTCTTT
TRBV30	TRBJ1-5	.	.	CAWSGTAIQPQHF	TGTGCCTGGAGTGGGACAGCTATCCAGCCCCAGCATTTT
TRBV5-5	TRBJ1-1	.	.	CASSFTGTNTEAFF	TGTGCCAGCAGCTTCACAGGAACGAACACTGAAGCTTTCTTT
TRBV7-2	TRBJ1-1	.	.	CASSLGGSTEAFF	TGTGCCAGCAGCTTAGGAGGGAGCACTGAAGCTTTCTTT
TRBV6-5	TRBJ2-2	.	.	CATGGGAGELFF	TGTGCCACGGGGGGCGGGGCCGGGGAGCTGTTTTTT
TRBV7-2	TRBJ2-7	TRBD2	few	CASSLEVRTSGYEQYF	TGTGCCAGCAGCTTAGAAGTCAGGACTAGCGGCTACGAGCAGTACTTC
TRBV6-5	TRBJ1-2	TRBD1	.	CASRGTGNYGYTF	TGTGCCAGCAGGGGGACAGGCAACTATGGCTACACCTTC
TRBV19	TRBJ1-5	TRBD1	.	CASKRGGQGFDQPQHF	TGTGCCAGCAAAAGGGGAGGACAGGGATTCGATCAGCCCCAGCATTTT
TRBV28	TRBJ2-7	.	.	CASSSPPGGEYEQYF	TGTGCCAGCAGTTCACCTCCCGGAGGAGAGTACGAGCAGTACTTC
TRBV28	TRBJ1-5	TRBD1	.	CASSSGTGVQPQHF	TGTGCCAGCAGCTCTGGGACAGGGGTTCAGCCCCAGCATTTT
TRBV27	TRBJ2-7	TRBD1	.	CASRDRGREQYF	TGTGCCAGCAGGGACAGGGGTAGGGAGCAGTACTTC
TRBV11-2	TRBJ1-4	.	.	CASSLDVVFPFATNEKLFF	TGTGCCAGCAGCTTAGATGTTGTCTTCCCCTTTGCAACTAATGAAAAACTGTTTTTT
TRBV28	TRBJ1-1	.	.	CASSTGGGRNTEAFF	TGTGCCAGCTCCACGGGAGGGGGGCGGAACACTGAAGCTTTCTTT
TRBV15	TRBJ1-4	.	.	CATSRDTGWNEKLFF	TGTGCCACCAGCAGAGATACAGGGTGGAATGAAAAACTGTTTTTT
TRBV18	TRBJ1-1	.	once	CASSYFGAGNTEAFF	TGTGCCAGCTCGTACTTTGGGGCCGGTAACACTGAAGCTTTCTTT
TRBV7-2	TRBJ2-5	.	.	CASSLGGGSRRETQYF	TGTGCCAGCAGCTTAGGAGGCGGGTCCCGGCGGGAGACCCAGTACTTC
TRBV27	TRBJ2-1	TRBD2	.	CASSLYRLAGQNNEQFF	TGTGCCAGCAGTTTATATCGGCTAGCGGGACAGAACAATGAGCAGTTCTTC
TRBV6-5	TRBJ1-1	.	.	CASSRPGLNTEAFF	TGTGCCAGCAGCCGCCCGGGACTCAACACTGAAGCTTTCTTT
TRBV28	TRBJ2-4	TRBD1	.	CATEQGDRNIQYF	TGTGCCACCGAACAGGGGGACAGAAACATTCAGTACTTC
TRBV11-2	TRBJ2-5	TRBD1	.	CASSSLRTENGQGRQTQYF	TGTGCCAGCAGCTCCCTTAGGACCGAGAACGGACAGGGTAGGCAGACCCAGTACTTC
TRBV3-1/TRBV3-2	TRBJ1-2	TRBD1	few	CASSQYRTGPYGYTF	TGTGCCAGCAGCCAATACCGGACAGGACCCTATGGCTACACCTTC
TRBV4-3	TRBJ2-1	TRBD2	.	CASSQEPAGLAGVEQFF	TGCGCCAGCAGCCAAGAGCCGGCAGGGCTAGCGGGAGTGGAGCAGTTCTTC
TRBV6-2/TRBV6-3	TRBJ2-1	TRBD2	.	CASSYATVLAGVGEQFF	TGTGCCAGCAGTTACGCCACGGTTCTAGCGGGAGTAGGAGAGCAGTTCTTC
TRBV12-5	TRBJ2-5	TRBD1	.	CASGLGTGVGEETQYF	TGTGCTAGTGGTTTGGGGACAGGGGTAGGGGAAGAGACCCAGTACTTC
TRBV5-4	TRBJ2-1	TRBD2	.	CASKTSGSNEQFF	TGTGCCAGCAAGACTAGCGGGAGTAATGAGCAGTTCTTC
TRBV5-1	TRBJ2-5	TRBD2	.	CASSLTSGKETQYF	TGCGCCAGCAGCTTGACTAGCGGGAAGGAGACCCAGTACTTC
TRBV15	TRBJ2-7	TRBD1	.	CATSFWTGAYEQYF	TGTGCCACCAGCTTTTGGACAGGGGCTTACGAGCAGTACTTC
TRBV28	TRBJ2-3	TRBD2	.	CASSSRAGAPADTQYF	TGTGCCAGCAGTTCCCGGGCGGGAGCCCCGGCAGATACGCAGTATTTT
TRBV7-3	TRBJ2-1	TRBD2	few	CASSISGGGGEQFF	TGTGCCAGCAGCATTAGCGGGGGTGGAGGCGAGCAGTTCTTC
TRBV6-5	TRBJ2-5	TRBD2	.	CASRKRGVYQETQYF	TGTGCCAGCAGGAAGCGGGGGGTGTACCAAGAGACCCAGTACTTC
TRBV5-4	TRBJ2-6	.	.	CASSPMETSGANVLTF	TGTGCCAGCAGCCCTATGGAGACCTCTGGGGCCAACGTCCTGACTTTC
TRBV30	TRBJ2-3	TRBD2	.	CACRSGLAGPTDTQYF	TGTGCCTGCCGTAGTGGGCTAGCGGGGCCCACAGATACGCAGTATTTT
TRBV2	TRBJ2-5	TRBD2	.	CASTALTSGKETQYF	TGTGCCAGCACGGCTTTGACTAGCGGGAAAGAGACCCAGTACTTC
TRBV27	TRBJ1-1	TRBD1	.	CASSLYRGDTEAFF	TGTGCCAGCAGTTTATACAGGGGAGACACTGAAGCTTTCTTT
TRBV28	TRBJ2-2	.	.	CASRLAGRDTGELFF	TGTGCCAGCCGCCTGGCAGGGCGAGACACCGGGGAGCTGTTTTTT
TRBV24-1	TRBJ1-2	TRBD1	.	CATSDTPDRGQGYTF	TGTGCCACCAGTGACACGCCGGACAGGGGGCAAGGCTACACCTTC
TRBV19	TRBJ2-1	.	.	CASSFTGTRRDEQFF	TGTGCCAGTAGTTTCACAGGGACCCGGCGTGATGAGCAGTTCTTC
TRBV9	TRBJ1-1	.	.	CASSPEGHLNTEAFF	TGTGCCAGCAGCCCCGAAGGACACCTGAACACTGAAGCTTTCTTT
TRBV9	TRBJ2-2	TRBD1	few	CASTSDRGSAGELFF	TGTGCCAGCACCAGTGACAGGGGCTCTGCCGGGGAGCTGTTTTTT
TRBV4-3	TRBJ2-7	.	.	CASSQDGTETYEQYF	TGCGCCAGCAGCCAAGATGGAACAGAAACCTACGAGCAGTACTTC
TRBV5-5	TRBJ1-6	TRBD1	.	CASSAYRGTYNSPLHF	TGTGCCAGCAGCGCTTACAGGGGAACCTATAATTCACCCCTCCACTTT
TRBV29-1	TRBJ1-1	.	.	CSVESDGVSEAFF	TGCAGCGTTGAGAGTGACGGGGTCTCTGAAGCTTTCTTT
TRBV6-8	TRBJ2-2	TRBD1	.	CASSPTGPGELFF	TGTGCCAGCAGTCCGACAGGGCCCGGGGAGCTGTTTTTT
TRBV6-5	TRBJ1-1	.	.	CASSYGGTNTEAFF	TGTGCCAGCAGTTACGGAGGGACGAACACTGAAGCTTTCTTT
TRBV5-1	TRBJ1-4	.	.	CASSPEGGPGTGYEKLFF	TGCGCCAGCAGCCCAGAAGGGGGTCCGGGAACAGGGTATGAAAAACTGTTTTTT
TRBV11-2	TRBJ2-5	.	.	CASSYGPRGTQYF	TGTGCCAGCAGCTACGGGCCACGGGGGACCCAGTACTTC
TRBV4-3	TRBJ2-1	.	.	CASSQTGAGLGEQFF	TGCGCCAGCAGCCAGACGGGTGCGGGGTTGGGGGAGCAGTTCTTC
TRBV10-1	TRBJ1-5	.	.	CASKGQAGGNQPQHF	TGCGCCAGCAAGGGTCAGGCAGGGGGCAATCAGCCCCAGCATTTT
TRBV12-3/TRBV12-4	TRBJ2-1	.	.	CASTRRGNNEQFF	TGTGCCAGCACCCGGAGGGGTAACAATGAGCAGTTCTTC
TRBV4-2	TRBJ2-7	TRBD2	.	CASSPASGSSSYEQYF	TGTGCCAGCAGTCCCGCTAGCGGAAGTTCCTCCTACGAGCAGTACTTC
TRBV9	TRBJ2-2	TRBD1	.	CASRREGGTGIFWSGTGELFF	TGTGCCAGCAGGAGGGAAGGGGGGACAGGGATCTTTTGGAGTGGAACCGGGGAGCTGTTTTTT
TRBV5-1	TRBJ1-5	.	.	CASSRDSANQPQHF	TGCGCCAGCAGCCGCGACAGTGCTAATCAGCCCCAGCATTTT
TRBV7-9	TRBJ2-5	.	.	CASSLADRETQYF	TGTGCCAGCAGCTTAGCGGACAGAGAGACCCAGTACTTC